This T cell receptor beta chain was found in a study of cytomegalovirus exposure and HLA in healthy donors. PCR amplification relied on 60 Vbeta primers (plus 13 Jbeta primers). Some clones are missing from TCRdb's copy, which holds only in-frame ones; the method was immunoSEQ multiplex PCR. The sample includes some 140,000 clones, 74% of them seen just once. Points on this clone: One end of the junction varies from germline; a read error may be responsible.

Germline lookup yields CDR1 GTSNPN and CDR2 SVGIG (reference sequence). This CDR3 contains 12 residues. The sample was PBMCs. The sequence came from a man aged 25-45 years in good health and CMV-seronegative. The J gene is TRBJ1-3, the V gene TRBV30; no clear D gene. This CDR3 reads CVWAGSGNTIYF. The CDR3 coding sequence is TGTGTCTGGGCGGGGTCCGGAAACACCATATATTTT.